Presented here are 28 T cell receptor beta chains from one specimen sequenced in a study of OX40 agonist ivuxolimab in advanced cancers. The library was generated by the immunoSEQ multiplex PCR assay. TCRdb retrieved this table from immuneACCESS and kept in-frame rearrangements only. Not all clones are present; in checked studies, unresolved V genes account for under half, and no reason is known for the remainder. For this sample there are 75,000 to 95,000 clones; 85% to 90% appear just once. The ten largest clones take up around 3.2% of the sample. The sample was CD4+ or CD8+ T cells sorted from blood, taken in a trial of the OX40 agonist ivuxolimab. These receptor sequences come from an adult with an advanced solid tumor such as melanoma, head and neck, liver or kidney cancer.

The CDR3 protein is CASSLAGSSYEKLFF. The DNA for the CDR3 is TGTGCCAGCAGCTTGGCGGGCAGTTCCTATGAAAAACTGTTTTTT. The gene calls are TRBV5-4 and TRBJ1-4; D is ambiguous. Germline V lookup: CDR1 SGHNT, CDR2 YYREEE (reference sequence). The V and J ends lost 0 bases and 6 bases respectively, with 12 bases between them. The CDR3 contains 15 residues.

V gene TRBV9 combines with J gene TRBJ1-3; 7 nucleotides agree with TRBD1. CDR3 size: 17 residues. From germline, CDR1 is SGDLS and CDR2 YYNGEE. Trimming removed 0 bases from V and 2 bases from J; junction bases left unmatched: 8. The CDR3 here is CASSVAWGQNPGNTIYF. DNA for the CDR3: TGTGCCAGCAGCGTAGCTTGGGGACAGAACCCTGGAAACACCATATATTTT.

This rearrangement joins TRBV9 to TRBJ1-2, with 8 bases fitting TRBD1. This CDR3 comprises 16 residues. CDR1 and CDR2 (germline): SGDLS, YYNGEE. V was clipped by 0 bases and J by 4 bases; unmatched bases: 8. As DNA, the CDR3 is TGTGCCAGCAGCGTAGCTCAAGGACAGGGACTCTATGGCTACACCTTC. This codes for CASSVAQGQGLYGYTF.

This CDR3 is CASSLGPEPYQPQHF. DNA for the CDR3: TGTGCCAGCAGCTTAGGGCCAGAGCCCTACCAGCCCCAGCATTTT. The chain recombines TRBV11-2 with TRBJ1-5; D not resolved. Trimming took off 1 base at V and 7 bases at J, with 14 bases between the two ends. The germline CDR1 and CDR2 sequences are SGHAT and FQNNGV. The length of the CDR3 is 15 residues.

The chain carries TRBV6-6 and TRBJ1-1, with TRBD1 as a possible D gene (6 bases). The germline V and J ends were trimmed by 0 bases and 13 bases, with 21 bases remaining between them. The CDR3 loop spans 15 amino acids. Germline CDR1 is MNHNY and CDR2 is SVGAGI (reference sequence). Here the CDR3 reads CASSYSSIGGSQGFF. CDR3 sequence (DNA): TGTGCCAGCAGTTACTCGAGTATCGGGGGCAGCCAGGGTTTCTTT.

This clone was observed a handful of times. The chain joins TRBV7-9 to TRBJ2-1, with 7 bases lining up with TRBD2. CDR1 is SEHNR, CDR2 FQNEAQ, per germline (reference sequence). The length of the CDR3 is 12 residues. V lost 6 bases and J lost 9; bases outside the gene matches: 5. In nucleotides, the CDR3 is TGTGCCAGCAGTCGACTAGCAAGTGAGCAGTTCTTC. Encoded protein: CASSRLASEQFF.

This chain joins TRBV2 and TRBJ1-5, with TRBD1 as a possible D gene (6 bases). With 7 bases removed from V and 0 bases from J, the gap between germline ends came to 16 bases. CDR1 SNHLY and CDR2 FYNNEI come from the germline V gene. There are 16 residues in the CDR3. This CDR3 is CASTGAPSYSNQPQHF. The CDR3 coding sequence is TGTGCCAGCACGGGGGCACCTAGTTATAGCAATCAGCCCCAGCATTTT.

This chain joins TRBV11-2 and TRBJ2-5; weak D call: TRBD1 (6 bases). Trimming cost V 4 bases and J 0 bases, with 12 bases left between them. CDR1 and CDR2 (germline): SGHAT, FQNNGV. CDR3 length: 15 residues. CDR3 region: CASSSPQGYQETQYF. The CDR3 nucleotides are TGTGCCAGCAGCTCGCCGCAGGGGTACCAAGAGACCCAGTACTTC. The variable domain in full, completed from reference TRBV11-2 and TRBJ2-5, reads EAGVAQSPRYKIIEKRQSVAFWCNPISGHATLYWYQQILGQGPKLLIQFQNNGVVDDSQLPKDRFSAERLKGVDSTLKIQPAKLEDSAVYLCASSSPQGYQETQYFGPGTRLLVL.

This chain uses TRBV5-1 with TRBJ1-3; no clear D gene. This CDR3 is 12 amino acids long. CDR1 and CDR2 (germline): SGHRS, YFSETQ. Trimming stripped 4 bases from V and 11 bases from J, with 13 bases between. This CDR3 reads CASSNDEISIYF. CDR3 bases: TGCGCCAGCAGCAACGATGAAATCTCCATATATTTT.

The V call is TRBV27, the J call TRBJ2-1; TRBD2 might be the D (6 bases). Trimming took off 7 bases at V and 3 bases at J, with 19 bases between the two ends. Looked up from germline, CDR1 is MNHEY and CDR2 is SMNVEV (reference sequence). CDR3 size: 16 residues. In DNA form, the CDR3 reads TGTGCCAGCACCACCCTACGGCCGGGGGACTACAATGAGCAGTTCTTC. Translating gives CASTTLRPGDYNEQFF.

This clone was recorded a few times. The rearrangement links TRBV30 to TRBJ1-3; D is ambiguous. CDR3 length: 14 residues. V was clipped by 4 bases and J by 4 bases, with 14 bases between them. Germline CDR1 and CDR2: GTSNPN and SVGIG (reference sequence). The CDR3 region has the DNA TGTGCCTGGATCCCACGAGGGTCAGGAAACACCATATATTTT. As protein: CAWIPRGSGNTIYF.

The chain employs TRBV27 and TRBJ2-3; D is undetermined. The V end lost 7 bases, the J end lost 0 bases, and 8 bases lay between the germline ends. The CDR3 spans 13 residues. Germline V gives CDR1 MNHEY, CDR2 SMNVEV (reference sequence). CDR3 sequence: CASKFSSTDTQYF. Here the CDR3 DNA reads TGTGCCAGCAAATTCTCTAGCACAGATACGCAGTATTTT.

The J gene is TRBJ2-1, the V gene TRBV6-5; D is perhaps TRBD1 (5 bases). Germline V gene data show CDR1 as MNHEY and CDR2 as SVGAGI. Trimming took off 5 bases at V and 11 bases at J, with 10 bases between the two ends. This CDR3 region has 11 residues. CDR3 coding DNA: TGTGCCAGCAGTATTCGGACACAGCAGTTCTTC. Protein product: CASSIRTQQFF.

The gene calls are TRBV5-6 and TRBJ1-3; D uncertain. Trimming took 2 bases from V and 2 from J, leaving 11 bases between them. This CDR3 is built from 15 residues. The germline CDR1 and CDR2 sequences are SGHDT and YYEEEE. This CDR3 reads CASSLEQTPGNTIYF. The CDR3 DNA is TGTGCCAGCAGCTTAGAACAGACTCCTGGAAACACCATATATTTT.

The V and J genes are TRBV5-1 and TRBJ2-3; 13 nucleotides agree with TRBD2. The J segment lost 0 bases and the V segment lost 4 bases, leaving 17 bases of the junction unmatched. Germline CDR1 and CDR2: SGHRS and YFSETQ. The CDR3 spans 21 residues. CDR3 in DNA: TGCGCCAGCAGCCGAACCCCCCGACTAGCGGGGGGCGCAGCTAGCACAGATACGCAGTATTTT. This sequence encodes CASSRTPRLAGGAASTDTQYF.

CDR3: CASSEDVQETQYF. CDR3 in DNA: TGTGCCAGCAGTGAGGACGTTCAAGAGACCCAGTACTTC. The chain links TRBV6-1 to TRBJ2-5, with D unclear. Germline V CDR1 and CDR2: MNHNS, SASEGT. The CDR3 consists of 13 residues. V dropped 3 bases and J dropped 2 bases, with 7 bases sitting between them.

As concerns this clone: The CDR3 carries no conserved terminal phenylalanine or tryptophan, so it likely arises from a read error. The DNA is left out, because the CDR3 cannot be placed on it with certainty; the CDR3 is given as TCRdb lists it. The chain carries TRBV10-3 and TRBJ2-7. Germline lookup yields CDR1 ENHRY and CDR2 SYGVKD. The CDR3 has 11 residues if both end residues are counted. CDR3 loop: CAISAGGSALL.

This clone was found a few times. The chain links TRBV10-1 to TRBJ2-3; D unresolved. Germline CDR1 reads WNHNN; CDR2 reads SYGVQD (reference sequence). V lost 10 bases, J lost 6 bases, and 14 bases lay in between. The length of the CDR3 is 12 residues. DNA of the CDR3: TGCGCCACCCGGTGCTTGTGGGATACGCAGTATTTT. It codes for CATRCLWDTQYF.

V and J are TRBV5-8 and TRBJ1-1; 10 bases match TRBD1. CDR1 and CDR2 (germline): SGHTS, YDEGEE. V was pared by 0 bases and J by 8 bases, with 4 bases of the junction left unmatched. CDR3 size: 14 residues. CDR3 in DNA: TGTGCCAGCAGCTTGGTGACAGGGGGCCGGGAAGCTTTCTTT. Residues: CASSLVTGGREAFF.

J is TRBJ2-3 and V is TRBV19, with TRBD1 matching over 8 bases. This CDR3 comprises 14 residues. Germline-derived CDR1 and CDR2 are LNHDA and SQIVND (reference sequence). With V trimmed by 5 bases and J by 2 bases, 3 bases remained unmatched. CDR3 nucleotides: TGTGCCAGTAGTCCAGGGGGCTTCACAGATACGCAGTATTTT. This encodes CASSPGGFTDTQYF.

The CDR3: CASSGQVFTYEQYF. In DNA, the CDR3 is TGTGCCAGCAGTGGACAGGTCTTCACCTACGAGCAGTACTTC. This chain connects TRBV6-1 to TRBJ2-7; perhaps TRBD1 as D (6 bases). The germline V gene has CDR1 MNHNS and CDR2 SASEGT. The V end was cut by 4 bases, the J end by 2 bases, with 12 bases between. This CDR3 region has 14 residues.

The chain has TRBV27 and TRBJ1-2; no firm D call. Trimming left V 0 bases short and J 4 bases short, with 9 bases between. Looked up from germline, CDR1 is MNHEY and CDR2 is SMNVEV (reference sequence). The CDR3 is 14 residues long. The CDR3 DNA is TGTGCCAGCAGTTTATCGGGCAGCCCCTATGGCTACACCTTC. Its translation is CASSLSGSPYGYTF.

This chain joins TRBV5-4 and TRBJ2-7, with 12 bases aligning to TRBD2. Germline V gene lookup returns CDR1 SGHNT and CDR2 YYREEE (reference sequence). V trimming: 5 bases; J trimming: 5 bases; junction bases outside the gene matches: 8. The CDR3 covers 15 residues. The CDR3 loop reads CASSSRLAGAHEQYF. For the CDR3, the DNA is TGTGCCAGCAGTTCTCGACTAGCGGGAGCCCACGAGCAGTACTTC.

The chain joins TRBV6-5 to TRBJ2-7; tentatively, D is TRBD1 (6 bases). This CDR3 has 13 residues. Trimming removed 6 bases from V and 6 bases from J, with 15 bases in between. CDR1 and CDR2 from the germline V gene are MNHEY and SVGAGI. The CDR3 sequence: CASRDSLDFEQYF. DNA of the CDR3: TGTGCCAGCAGGGACAGCCTAGACTTCGAGCAGTACTTC.

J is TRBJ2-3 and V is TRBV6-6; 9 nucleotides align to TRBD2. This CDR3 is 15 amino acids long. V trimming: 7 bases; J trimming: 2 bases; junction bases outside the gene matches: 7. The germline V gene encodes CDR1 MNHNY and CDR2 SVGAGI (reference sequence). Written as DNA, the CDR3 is TGTGCCAGCAAAAGCGGGGGGCTCCTCACAGATACGCAGTATTTT. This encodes CASKSGGLLTDTQYF.

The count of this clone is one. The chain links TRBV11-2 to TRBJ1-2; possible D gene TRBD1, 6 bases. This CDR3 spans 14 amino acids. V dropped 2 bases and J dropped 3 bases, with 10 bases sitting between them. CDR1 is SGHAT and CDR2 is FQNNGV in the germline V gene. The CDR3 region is CASSLSGGHYGYTF. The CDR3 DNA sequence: TGTGCCAGCAGCTTAAGTGGGGGCCACTATGGCTACACCTTC.

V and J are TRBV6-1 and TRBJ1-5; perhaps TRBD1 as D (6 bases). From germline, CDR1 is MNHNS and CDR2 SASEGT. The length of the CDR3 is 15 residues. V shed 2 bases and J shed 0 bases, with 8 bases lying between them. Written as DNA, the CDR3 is TGTGCCAGCAGTGAAAGGGGGGCTAGCAATCAGCCCCAGCATTTT. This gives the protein CASSERGASNQPQHF.

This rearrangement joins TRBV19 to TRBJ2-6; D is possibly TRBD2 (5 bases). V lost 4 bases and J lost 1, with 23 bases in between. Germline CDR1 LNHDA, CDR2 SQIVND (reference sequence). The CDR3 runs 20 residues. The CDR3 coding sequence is TGTGCCAGTAGTAAATTGGTCGAGGGTTTTTCCGATTCTGGGGCCAACGTCCTGACTTTC. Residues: CASSKLVEGFSDSGANVLTF.